This T cell receptor beta chain comes out of a study of CXCR3-negative and CXCR3-positive naive CD8 T cells (dated by TCRdb to about 2019). As for the study more broadly: In total, some 150 million TRB reads were obtained, which works out to roughly 1.5 +/- 0.3 million reads per library. Diversity and physicochemical repertoire analyses were performed on 11 donors pooled from two independent experiments. The TRBV-TRBJ cluster analysis covered naive subsets from 5 donors and memory cells from 3 donors. What the study reported, not specific to this receptor: Compared with CXCR3-negative naive cells, CXCR3-positive naive cells had TRB CDR3s with higher hydrophobicity (lower Kidera factor 4), lower energy, and higher strength and volume indices. Because surface CD5, which is linked to self-reactivity in mice, was comparable between the naive subsets, TCR interaction strength was also inferred from the physicochemical properties of TRB CDR3s. Both naive subsets had comparably high repertoire diversity, while memory CD8+ T cells had much lower repertoire diversity. TRBV-TRBJ usage was similar between naive CXCR3-negative and CXCR3-positive cells from the same donor, while memory cells showed distinct patterns. Freshly isolated PBMCs were used for most assays because CXCR3 expression partially decreased after cryopreservation.

These reads were obtained on a NextSeq 550. The Human TCR Profiling Kit (MiLaboratory) was used to prepare UMI-labeled 5' RACE TRB cDNA libraries. The full amount of extracted RNA was used for cDNA synthesis, and the full amount of resulting cDNA was used for PCR amplification. Libraries were prepared in parallel with an identical number of PCR cycles. Concerning the study's data processing: About 52,000 +/- 9,100 unique UMI-labeled TRB cDNA molecules per library were extracted with MIGEC and MiXCR, with at least two reads per UMI required. On average, roughly 40,000 +/- 10,000 functional in-frame TRB CDR3 nucleotide clonotypes lacking stop codons were found per library. After downsampling to 5000 UMI-labeled TRB molecules per sample, diversity metrics, including normalized Shannon-Wiener and Chao1, were computed in VDJtools. Clonotype-size-weighted physicochemical properties of the central five CDR3 residues (interaction energy, strength, volume and Kidera factor 4) were computed in VDJtools. TCRdb reprocessed the reads, so every CDR3 protein sequence counts as one entry and DNA is not shown. These V and J calls derive from TCRdb rather than the authors' analysis. Per the sample table, the count is 55,000 to 65,000 distinct CDR3 sequences. About 0.57% of the sample belongs to the ten largest clones.

As regards this clonotype: What this receptor recognizes is not known.

For each CD8+ T cell subset, flow sorting was done in triplicate, and about 300,000 cells per subset went directly into RLT lysis buffer. To exclude memory contaminants, naive CD8+ T cells were stringently defined as CD45RO-CCR7+CD27+CD95-. Using standard density gradient centrifugation, peripheral blood mononuclear cells were isolated from buffy coats. A FACSAria III was used to flow-sort naive CD8+ T cells into CXCR3-negative and CXCR3-positive populations. An RNeasy Mini Kit was used to extract total RNA from the sorted cells. From its cysteine to its phenylalanine, the CDR3 spans 12 amino acids. No DNA has been recorded. From the germline V gene (reference sequence), CDR1 is SEHNR and CDR2 is FQNEAQ.

The sequencing sample was made of naive CXCR3+ CD8+ T cells from blood. The meaning of the sample's cell subset or site label: CD45RO-CCR7+CD27+CD95- naive CD8+ T cells expressing CXCR3 (TNR3+). The source is a human donor in good health. Some clones in this sample may be carry-over from other donors' samples. Recombination linked TRBV7-9 to TRBJ2-1. The CDR3: CASSSSRNEQFF.